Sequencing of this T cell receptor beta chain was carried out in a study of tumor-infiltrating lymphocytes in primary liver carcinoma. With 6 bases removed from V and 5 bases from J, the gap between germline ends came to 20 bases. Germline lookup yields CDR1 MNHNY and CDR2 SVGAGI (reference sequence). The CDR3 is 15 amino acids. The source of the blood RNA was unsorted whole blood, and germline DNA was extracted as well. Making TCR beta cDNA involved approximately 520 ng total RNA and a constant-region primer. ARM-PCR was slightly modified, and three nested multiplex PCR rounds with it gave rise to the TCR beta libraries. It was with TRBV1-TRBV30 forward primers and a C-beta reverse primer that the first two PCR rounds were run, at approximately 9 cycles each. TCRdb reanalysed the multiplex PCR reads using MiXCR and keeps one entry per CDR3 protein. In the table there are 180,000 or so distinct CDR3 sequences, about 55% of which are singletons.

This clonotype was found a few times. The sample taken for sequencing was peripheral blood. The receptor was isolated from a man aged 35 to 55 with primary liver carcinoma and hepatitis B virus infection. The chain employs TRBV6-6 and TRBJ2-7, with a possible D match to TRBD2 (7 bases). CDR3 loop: CASRTGGGGQHEQYF. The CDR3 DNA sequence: TGTGCCAGCAGGACCGGGGGCGGGGGCCAACACGAGCAGTACTTC.